The 25 T cell receptor beta chains given below trace back to one sample, sequenced in a study of blood T cells in healthy people across ages (dated by TCRdb to the mid-2010s). Receptors were amplified or captured by 5' RACE. These reads were obtained on an Illumina HiSeq 2500. A second PCR of about 6 to 11 cycles was run with a J-beta primer mix and a sample-barcoded 5' primer. TCRdb reran the public reads through fastp at Q25 and MiXCR, keeping productive beta chains. Every entry covers one CDR3 protein and lists the most common genes and DNA from its rows. For this sample the table gives 1.4 million to 1.5 million distinct CDR3 sequences, of which approximately 42% were detected only once. Roughly 7.9% of the sample is held by the ten biggest clonotypes. The sample comprised blood. Receptors were obtained from a young woman in good health.

The chain recombines TRBV5-1 with TRBJ2-7; a possible D gene is TRBD1 (6 bases). CDR3 length: 15 residues. The germline V gene has CDR1 SGHRS and CDR2 YFSETQ. V lost 2 bases and J lost 0, with 12 bases in between. CDR3 residues: CASSFVDSHSYEQYF. In nucleotides, the CDR3 is TGCGCCAGCAGCTTTGTGGACAGCCACTCCTACGAGCAGTACTTC.

The V call is TRBV12-3 or TRBV12-4, the J call TRBJ1-4; a possible D gene is TRBD1 (5 bases). The V gene lost 5 bases and the J gene lost 3 bases, with 10 bases spanning the gap. This CDR3 spans 14 amino acids. CDR3 in DNA: TGTGCCAGCAGTGATACAGGCCCTAATGAAAAACTGTTTTTT. Residues: CASSDTGPNEKLFF.

This rearrangement joins TRBV12-3 or TRBV12-4 to TRBJ1-2; 8 bases agree with TRBD1. This CDR3 is built from 15 residues. The trim removed 5 bases at V and 4 bases at J, leaving 9 bases unmatched. CDR3 residues: CASSPRAGGSYGYTF. CDR3 DNA sequence: TGTGCCAGCAGTCCCCGAGCAGGGGGCAGCTATGGCTACACCTTC.

The chain uses TRBV5-5 and TRBJ1-2, with D perhaps TRBD1 (5 bases). The CDR3 runs to 14 residues. The V gene's germline CDR1 is SGHKS and CDR2 YYEKEE (reference sequence). V was cut by 0 bases and J by 6 bases, with 12 bases left in between. This CDR3 reads CASSLVGGVDGYTF. In DNA, the CDR3 is TGTGCCAGCAGCTTGGTAGGAGGGGTAGATGGCTACACCTTC. The entire variable domain, with the rest obtained from reference TRBV5-5 and TRBJ1-2, is as follows: DAGVTQSPTHLIKTRGQQVTLRCSPISGHKSVSWYQQVLGQGPQFIFQYYEKEERGRGNFPDRFSARQFPNYSSELNVNALLLGDSALYLCASSLVGGVDGYTFGSGTRLTVV.

CDR3 coding DNA: TGCGCCAGCAGCCAAGATCCGGGGGGGATAGGGAACACTGAAGCTTTCTTT. It translates to CASSQDPGGIGNTEAFF. V usage is TRBV4-1 and J usage is TRBJ1-1; weak D call: TRBD1 (5 bases). V was trimmed by 0 bases and J by 1 base, leaving 15 bases between them. This CDR3 is built from 17 residues. Germline V gene data show CDR1 as MGHRA and CDR2 as YSYEKL.

The chain employs TRBV7-9 and TRBJ1-2; D unclear. The CDR3 is made up of 13 amino acids. CDR1 is SEHNR, CDR2 FQNEAQ, per germline (reference sequence). With 1 base removed from V and 4 bases from J, the gap between germline ends came to 7 bases. The CDR3 bases are TGTGCCAGCAGCTTAGAGATTCCCTATGGCTACACCTTC. It encodes CASSLEIPYGYTF.

The V gene is TRBV12-3 or TRBV12-4, the J gene TRBJ2-5; D gene uncertain. The CDR3 extends over 15 amino acids. V was shortened by 3 bases and J by 0 bases, with 11 bases between the two germline ends. DNA for the CDR3: TGTGCCAGCAGTTTGGGTCGGTCGTACCAAGAGACCCAGTACTTC. Translated, it gives CASSLGRSYQETQYF.

The rearrangement uses TRBV6-2 or TRBV6-3 and TRBJ1-1; 10 bases map to TRBD1. Germline CDR1 reads MNHEY; CDR2 reads SVGEGT. This CDR3 has 16 amino acids. Trimming removed 4 bases from V and 0 bases from J; junction bases left unmatched: 5. CDR3 residues: CASSSWDRGLNTEAFF. For the CDR3, the DNA is TGTGCCAGCAGTTCCTGGGACAGGGGCCTGAACACTGAAGCTTTCTTT.

This clonotype was seen many times. The chain couples TRBV29-1 to TRBJ2-3; 8 bases match TRBD1. Germline lookup yields CDR1 SQVTM and CDR2 ANQGSEA. The CDR3 spans 16 residues. V trimming: 3 bases; J trimming: 6 bases; junction bases outside the gene matches: 14. Here the CDR3 DNA reads TGCAGCGTTGATACCCGCCAGGGGGCAGACCGTGATACGCAGTATTTT. It specifies CSVDTRQGADRDTQYF.

In its sample, this clonotype was seen a few times. The chain combines TRBV12-3 or TRBV12-4 with TRBJ2-5, with 11 bases fitting TRBD2. J lost 2 bases, V lost 5 bases, and 7 bases had no gene match. The length of the CDR3 is 16 residues. CDR3: CASSRQLAGGQETQYF. CDR3 coding DNA: TGTGCCAGCAGTCGACAGCTAGCGGGGGGTCAAGAGACCCAGTACTTC.

The chain is built from TRBV29-1 and TRBJ2-4; tentatively, D is TRBD1 (6 bases). V lost 7 bases, J lost 8 bases, and 18 bases lay in between. Germline V gene sequence: CDR1 SQVTM, CDR2 ANQGSEA. This CDR3 is built from 13 residues. CDR3 DNA sequence: TGCAGCGCCGAAACAGGGTTAGAAGACATTCAGTACTTC. It specifies CSAETGLEDIQYF.

J is TRBJ2-7 and V is TRBV4-2; 10 bases line up with TRBD1. This CDR3 contains 16 residues. In germline, CDR1 is LGHNA, CDR2 YNFKEQ. Germline trimming cut 0 bases from V and 12 bases from J; bases unmatched to any gene: 14. The CDR3, as DNA: TGTGCCAGCAGCCAAGATTCGGGGACAGGGGAGGAGACCCCGTACTTC. This encodes CASSQDSGTGEETPYF.

This clonotype was counted only a few times. The chain recombines TRBV7-2 with TRBJ2-7; D may match TRBD1 or TRBD2 (5 bases each). The CDR3 extends over 15 amino acids. Trimming pared 5 bases from V and 0 bases from J, leaving 14 bases between. Germline lookup yields CDR1 SGHTA and CDR2 FQGNSA. The CDR3 loop reads CASSPPRDRSYEQYF. For the CDR3, the DNA is TGTGCCAGCAGCCCACCCCGGGACCGCTCCTACGAGCAGTACTTC.

This chain's CDR3 is CASSKALYGRRQEKLFF. The CDR3 bases are TGTGCCAGCAGCAAAGCGCTTTATGGGAGGCGGCAGGAAAAACTGTTTTTT. The chain recombines TRBV21-1 with TRBJ1-4. TRBV21-1 is shown as a pseudogene. The CDR3 sequence is 17 residues long.

CDR3 bases: TGTGCCAGCAGCACGGGGACAGTTATTTCGAACACTGAAGCTTTCTTT. It codes for CASSTGTVISNTEAFF. The chain uses TRBV5-6 and TRBJ1-1; 7 bases fit TRBD1. The trim removed 4 bases at V and 1 base at J, leaving 10 bases unmatched. CDR1 and CDR2 from the germline V gene are SGHDT and YYEEEE. This CDR3 spans 16 amino acids.

This clonotype was found a few times. This rearrangement joins TRBV20-1 to TRBJ2-1; TRBD1 is a possible D gene (6 bases). V was shortened by 2 bases and J by 10 bases, with 18 bases between the two germline ends. Looked up from germline, CDR1 is DFQATT and CDR2 is SNEGSKA (reference sequence). CDR3 size: 14 residues. CDR3 protein: CSARPVSPDREQFF. For the CDR3, the DNA is TGCAGTGCTAGACCTGTTTCACCCGACAGGGAGCAGTTCTTC.

V and J are TRBV9 and TRBJ2-3, with TRBD2 identical over 9 bases. V was pared by 0 bases and J by 3 bases, with 8 bases of the junction left unmatched. Germline values: CDR1 SGDLS, CDR2 YYNGEE. The CDR3 contains 17 residues. CDR3 nucleotides: TGTGCCAGCAGCGTAGAGGAGATAGCGGGGGTTACAGATACGCAGTATTTT. Residues: CASSVEEIAGVTDTQYF.

This chain's CDR3 is CSAPGTSGTSRPDTQYF. The CDR3 DNA follows: TGCAGTGCGCCCGGGACTAGCGGGACCTCGAGACCAGATACGCAGTATTTT. V usage is TRBV20-1 and J usage is TRBJ2-3, with 13 bases that match TRBD2. The CDR3 spans 17 residues. The germline V gene has CDR1 DFQATT and CDR2 SNEGSKA (reference sequence). J gave up 4 bases and V 6 bases, and 13 bases lay outside the gene matches.

This clonotype came up a few times. DNA for the CDR3: TGTGCCAGCAGCCCGGACACCTTAGGGGAGCAGTACTTC. Translating it yields CASSPDTLGEQYF. J is TRBJ2-7 and V is TRBV7-9; TRBD1 is a possible D gene (5 bases). V was trimmed by 5 bases and J by 7 bases, leaving 15 bases between them. The germline CDR1 and CDR2 sequences are SEHNR and FQNEAQ (reference sequence). The CDR3 extends over 13 amino acids.

The chain couples TRBV6-6 to TRBJ1-4; no clear D gene. From germline, CDR1 is MNHNY and CDR2 SVGAGI (reference sequence). The CDR3 loop spans 15 amino acids. The V and J ends lost 6 bases and 3 bases respectively, with 14 bases between them. Written as DNA, the CDR3 is TGTGCCAGCAGGCTTCAACAGTCCCCTAATGAAAAACTGTTTTTT. Translated: CASRLQQSPNEKLFF.

The chain recombines TRBV12-3 or TRBV12-4 with TRBJ2-6; D possibly corresponds to TRBD1 (6 bases). The V and J ends lost 6 bases and 0 bases respectively, with 15 bases between them. The CDR3 totals 17 residues. The CDR3 sequence is CASSPPGVRSGANVLTF. CDR3 bases: TGTGCCAGCAGCCCCCCAGGGGTCCGCTCTGGGGCCAACGTCCTGACTTTC.

This clonotype has a handful of counts. The chain uses TRBV4-1 and TRBJ2-1; 8 bases fit TRBD2. In germline, CDR1 is MGHRA, CDR2 YSYEKL. V shed 0 bases and J 7 bases; nucleotides not matched to a gene: 5. CDR3 length equals 15 residues. CDR3 in DNA: TGCGCCAGCAGCCAAGAACGGGGGGGAGGGAATGAGCAGTTCTTC. Its translation is CASSQERGGGNEQFF.

This clonotype was found many times. The rearrangement links TRBV7-9 to TRBJ2-7; 9 nucleotides line up with TRBD1. The CDR3 extends over 15 amino acids. The ends lost 1 base at V and 4 bases at J; junction bases unmatched: 5. Germline V gene data show CDR1 as SEHNR and CDR2 as FQNEAQ (reference sequence). Written as DNA, the CDR3 is TGTGCCAGCAGCTTAGACGGACAGGGGAGGTACGAGCAGTACTTC. Amino acids: CASSLDGQGRYEQYF.

This clonotype was seen just once. The V and J genes are TRBV5-1 and TRBJ2-1; TRBD2 agrees at 8 bases. Germline loops: CDR1 SGHRS, CDR2 YFSETQ. The CDR3 length is 16 residues. Trimming cost V 3 bases and J 6 bases; bases outside gene matches: 11. The CDR3: CASSSNWTSFGNEQFF. Written as DNA, the CDR3 is TGCGCCAGCAGCTCCAATTGGACTAGCTTCGGCAATGAGCAGTTCTTC.

This sequence joins TRBV11-2 and TRBJ2-4, with TRBD2 matching over 9 bases. With 5 bases clipped from V and 9 bases from J, the junction kept 5 bases outside the gene matches. CDR3 length: 13 residues. Germline V CDR1 and CDR2: SGHAT, FQNNGV. Written as DNA, the CDR3 is TGTGCCAGCAGCCCCCGAGCGGGGGGCATTCAGTACTTC. Translation gives CASSPRAGGIQYF.